This T cell receptor beta chain comes out of a study of cytomegalovirus exposure and HLA in healthy donors. Study-level findings and limits: Serostatus for CMV was the only available immune exposure information. Roughly even sequencing depth across donors was the assumption behind the presence/absence analyses. A list of 164 TCR beta chains associated with cytomegalovirus was given. Accurate prediction of most subjects' HLA-A and HLA-B alleles from TCR beta sequences was reported.

A note on this clone: Its antigen is as yet unknown.

Researchers ran the PCR with 60 Vbeta and 13 Jbeta primers. Only in-frame clones appear in the TCRdb table, and some are missing; sequencing was by immunoSEQ multiplex PCR. The sample holds 150,000 to 200,000 clones; approximately 70% are singletons and the top ten take roughly 5.4%. Germline V gene data show CDR1 as SGHNT and CDR2 as YYREEE (reference sequence). V lost 4 bases, J lost 10 bases, and 12 bases lay in between. The CDR3 sequence is 13 residues long. This sequence was found in a young woman in good health and CMV-seropositive. The specimen was PBMCs. The V gene is TRBV5-4, the J gene TRBJ1-6; a possible D gene is TRBD1 (6 bases). CDR3 in DNA: TGTGCCAGCAGCCTAAGGGACAACTCACCCCTCCACTTT. This gives the protein CASSLRDNSPLHF.